The 21 T cell receptor beta chains listed next were all sequenced from one sample in a study of T cells in narcolepsy. This table comes from immunoSEQ multiplex PCR, and its TCRdb copy is limited to in-frame clones, with some not included. In the table there are fewer than 25,000 clones, around 81% of which are singletons. The specimen sequenced was memory (CD45RA-) CD4+ T cells from blood. Receptors were obtained from a human donor in good health.

The V call is TRBV2, the J call TRBJ1-2; D gene ambiguous. This CDR3 spans 14 amino acids. Germline CDR1 and CDR2: SNHLY and FYNNEI. V shed 6 bases and J shed 2 bases, with 13 bases lying between them. The CDR3 nucleotides read TGTGCCAGCAGGAAGGAAACGGAAAACTATGGCTACACCTTC. This translates into CASRKETENYGYTF.

This clone occurred a few times. The chain links TRBV10-3 to TRBJ2-7; D unclear. V was shortened by 2 bases and J by 3 bases, with 5 bases between the two germline ends. CDR1 ENHRY and CDR2 SYGVKD come from the germline V gene. The CDR3 totals 12 residues. The CDR3 coding sequence is TGTGCCATCAGTGAGCAGAGCTACGAGCAGTACTTC. Translated: CAISEQSYEQYF.

This chain connects TRBV5-1 to TRBJ1-5; 7 bases fit TRBD1. With V trimmed by 0 bases and J by 7 bases, 4 bases remained unmatched. Germline V CDR1 and CDR2: SGHRS, YFSETQ. CDR3 length equals 14 residues. For the CDR3, the DNA is TGCGCCAGCAGCTTGGAAGGGGGCAGGCAGCCCCAGCATTTT. This translates into CASSLEGGRQPQHF.

This clone was recorded only once. This sequence joins TRBV15 and TRBJ1-2; 7 bases are a match to TRBD1. The J segment lost 2 bases and the V segment lost 4 bases, leaving 4 bases of the junction unmatched. This CDR3 comprises 14 residues. Germline V gives CDR1 LNHNV, CDR2 YYDKDF (reference sequence). CDR3 protein: CATSIGGLNYGYTF. In nucleotides, the CDR3 is TGTGCCACCAGCATAGGGGGCCTAAACTATGGCTACACCTTC. The full variable domain, with the rest looked up from reference TRBV15 and TRBJ1-2, is DAMVIQNPRYQVTQFGKPVTLSCSQTLNHNVMYWYQQKSSQAPKLLFHYYDKDFNNEADTPDNFQSRRPNTSFCFLDIRSPGLGDTAMYLCATSIGGLNYGYTFGSGTRLTVV.

V and J are TRBV6-5 and TRBJ2-7; D is perhaps TRBD2 (6 bases). Germline V CDR1 and CDR2: MNHEY, SVGAGI. The CDR3 sequence is 14 residues long. V was shortened by 2 bases and J by 2 bases, with 10 bases between the two germline ends. In DNA, the CDR3 is TGTGCCAGCAGTTACCTGGAGGGGCCCTACGAGCAGTACTTC. Translated: CASSYLEGPYEQYF.

The chain uses TRBV13 and TRBJ2-4; unclear D gene. This CDR3 contains 16 residues. Germline CDR1 PRHDT, CDR2 FYEKMQ (reference sequence). V lost 1 base to trimming and J lost 0 bases, with 10 bases between them. The CDR3 DNA is TGTGCCAGCAGCTTAGATCTGGGCTTAGCCAAAAACATTCAGTACTTC. As protein: CASSLDLGLAKNIQYF.

The chain couples TRBV5-1 to TRBJ2-7, with D perhaps matching TRBD1 (6 bases). There are 13 residues in the CDR3. The germline V gene encodes CDR1 SGHRS and CDR2 YFSETQ. Trimming pared 2 bases from V and 6 bases from J, leaving 12 bases between. The CDR3 is CASSFAWGREQYF. CDR3 nucleotides: TGCGCCAGCAGCTTCGCTTGGGGGCGCGAGCAGTACTTC.

As DNA, the CDR3 is TGTGCCAGCAGTTTGTTAAGGAAGGCTGGAAACACCATATATTTT. Translated: CASSLLRKAGNTIYF. The chain carries TRBV28 and TRBJ1-3, with D unresolved. V was cut by 3 bases and J by 2 bases, with 11 bases left in between. Germline lookup yields CDR1 MDHEN and CDR2 SYDVKM. The CDR3 sequence is 15 residues long. Complete variable domain (other parts from reference TRBV28 and TRBJ1-3): DVKVTQSSRYLVKRTGEKVFLECVQDMDHENMFWYRQDPGLGLRLIYFSYDVKMKEKGDIPEGYSVSREKKERFSLILESASTNQTSMYLCASSLLRKAGNTIYFGEGSWLTVV.

The chain links TRBV6-6 to TRBJ1-1, with 9 bases that match TRBD1. Looked up from germline, CDR1 is MNHNY and CDR2 is SVGAGI (reference sequence). This CDR3 has 15 residues. Trimming cost V 0 bases and J 2 bases; bases outside gene matches: 1. The CDR3 region is CASSYSGQGNTEAFF. The CDR3 coding sequence is TGTGCCAGCAGTTACTCGGGACAGGGTAACACTGAAGCTTTCTTT.

The chain combines TRBV5-1 with TRBJ2-3, with TRBD2 matching 14 bases. J was trimmed by 1 base and V by 4 bases; bases with no gene match: 8. This CDR3 is 18 amino acids long. Germline V gene sequence: CDR1 SGHRS, CDR2 YFSETQ. CDR3 bases: TGCGCCAGCAGCCCAGGACTAGCGGGGGGCGTGGGCACAGATACGCAGTATTTT. This codes for CASSPGLAGGVGTDTQYF.

This clone was counted a single time. This rearrangement joins TRBV5-6 to TRBJ2-3; D unresolved. V gave up 2 bases and J gave up 6 bases, with 10 bases separating them. Germline CDR1 SGHDT, CDR2 YYEEEE. This CDR3 has 13 amino acids. The CDR3 nucleotides read TGTGCCAGCAGCTTTTCTGGGTCGGATACGCAGTATTTT. Amino acids: CASSFSGSDTQYF.

The chain carries TRBV5-1 and TRBJ2-7; the D gene is possibly TRBD2 (6 bases). In germline, CDR1 is SGHRS, CDR2 YFSETQ. V lost 4 bases, J lost 1 base, and 12 bases lay in between. This CDR3 has 14 residues. Here the CDR3 reads CASSAHRESYEQYF. CDR3 in DNA: TGCGCCAGCAGCGCTCACCGGGAGTCCTACGAGCAGTACTTC.

The chain joins TRBV19 to TRBJ2-1; D may be TRBD1 (5 bases). V shed 3 bases and J shed 9 bases, with 12 bases lying between them. This CDR3 is 13 amino acids long. Germline loops: CDR1 LNHDA, CDR2 SQIVND (reference sequence). CDR3 in amino acids: CASSIRAPGEQFF. In nucleotides, the CDR3 is TGTGCCAGTAGTATCAGGGCTCCTGGTGAGCAGTTCTTC.

The sample holds a few counts of this clone. The chain's CDR3 is CASSSVNTEAFF. The CDR3 coding sequence is TGTGCCAGCAGCTCCGTGAACACTGAAGCTTTCTTT. This sequence joins TRBV6-5 and TRBJ1-1; D gene uncertain. The CDR3 extends over 12 amino acids. V gave up 6 bases and J gave up 0 bases, with 5 bases separating them. CDR1 MNHEY and CDR2 SVGAGI come from the germline V gene.

This chain links TRBV5-4 with TRBJ2-7; TRBD1 matches 9 bases. Germline V gene sequence: CDR1 SGHNT, CDR2 YYREEE (reference sequence). J was trimmed by 3 bases and V by 4 bases; bases with no gene match: 8. There are 15 residues in the CDR3. The CDR3 nucleotides are TGTGCCAGCAGCACAGGGGGCGGCGCTGGCTACGAGCAGTACTTC. Translating gives CASSTGGGAGYEQYF. Supplemented by reference TRBV5-4 and TRBJ2-7, the full variable domain reads ETGVTQSPTHLIKTRGQQVTLRCSSQSGHNTVSWYQQALGQGPQFIFQYYREEENGRGNFPPRFSGLQFPNYSSELNVNALELDDSALYLCASSTGGGAGYEQYFGPGTRLTVT.

The chain is built from TRBV2 and TRBJ1-2, with TRBD1 identical over 9 bases. Germline assignment: CDR1 SNHLY and CDR2 FYNNEI. J lost 8 bases, V lost 6 bases, and 7 bases had no gene match. There are 13 residues in the CDR3. In nucleotides, the CDR3 is TGTGCCAGCAGAACAGGGGGCACGGAGGGCTACACCTTC. Translation gives CASRTGGTEGYTF.

The chain has TRBV6-1 and TRBJ1-6; TRBD1 is a possible D gene (6 bases). This CDR3 has 14 residues. Trimming left V 5 bases short and J 9 bases short, with 14 bases between. The germline CDR1 and CDR2 sequences are MNHNS and SASEGT. The chain's CDR3 is CASSYRGAGSPLHF. The CDR3 nucleotides are TGTGCCAGCAGTTATCGGGGGGCCGGTTCACCCCTCCACTTT.

This clone was seen a few times. This chain links TRBV11-2 with TRBJ1-2, with 7 bases that match TRBD1. CDR1 is SGHAT, CDR2 FQNNGV, per germline. The CDR3 is made up of 17 amino acids. V gave up 5 bases and J gave up 4 bases; unmatched junction bases: 16. The DNA for the CDR3 is TGTGCCAGCAGCCCCCGGGGAGGGGGCGTACAAACCTATGGCTACACCTTC. It is translated as CASSPRGGGVQTYGYTF.

The rearrangement joins TRBV2 to TRBJ1-6, with 7 bases aligning to TRBD1. The CDR3 runs 14 residues. The germline V gene has CDR1 SNHLY and CDR2 FYNNEI. The J segment lost 8 bases and the V segment lost 5 bases, leaving 6 bases of the junction unmatched. The CDR3 sequence: CASSYRGSDSPLHF. As DNA, the CDR3 is TGTGCCAGCAGTTACAGGGGATCTGATTCACCCCTCCACTTT.

The V call is TRBV6-7, the J call TRBJ1-5; 12 bases are shared with TRBD1. TRBV6-7 has ORF status, its function being uncertain. The V segment lost 5 bases and the J segment 1 base; nucleotides outside the gene matches: 12. The CDR3 has 19 residues. CDR3 residues: CASSTPGTGGFRSNQPQHF. CDR3 bases: TGTGCCAGCAGTACTCCCGGGACAGGGGGCTTTCGAAGCAATCAGCCCCAGCATTTT.

The V gene is TRBV6-6, the J gene TRBJ1-1; D is unclear. The CDR3 totals 13 residues. The germline V gene has CDR1 MNHNY and CDR2 SVGAGI (reference sequence). The V end was cut by 2 bases, the J end by 1 base, with 5 bases between. The CDR3 loop reads CASSYEGNTEAFF. The CDR3 DNA follows: TGTGCCAGCAGTTACGAGGGGAACACTGAAGCTTTCTTT.